One and the same sample provided the 27 T cell receptor beta chains below, sequenced in a study of blood T cell repertoires in COVID-19. The data were produced by immunoSEQ multiplex PCR, yet TCRdb's version contains in-frame clones alone and is incomplete. The data hold approximately 85,000 clones, with roughly 87% observed a single time. The sequenced sample consisted of peripheral blood. The receptors were gathered from a woman aged 45 to 65 with active or convalescent COVID-19.

The J gene is TRBJ2-4, the V gene TRBV27, with D maybe TRBD1 (6 bases). Germline CDR1 and CDR2: MNHEY and SMNVEV (reference sequence). Trimming took off 5 bases at V and 5 bases at J, with 13 bases between the two ends. CDR3 length: 14 residues. For the CDR3, the DNA is TGTGCCAGCAGTGACACAGGGTCGGAAAACATTCAGTACTTC. It specifies CASSDTGSENIQYF.

The chain links TRBV6-6 to TRBJ1-1; TRBD1 matches 8 bases. After removal of 10 bases from V and 0 bases from J, the junction contained 4 bases not matched to a gene. The CDR3 has 13 amino acids. Per germline, CDR1 MNHNY and CDR2 SVGAGI (reference sequence). CDR3 sequence (DNA): TGTGCCACGACAGGGGAGTTGAACACTGAAGCTTTCTTT. Translation gives CATTGELNTEAFF.

The chain links TRBV6-6 to TRBJ2-7; possible D gene TRBD2, 7 bases. The length of the CDR3 is 15 residues. Germline V gives CDR1 MNHNY, CDR2 SVGAGI (reference sequence). The V end lost 0 bases, the J end lost 7 bases, and 16 bases lay between the germline ends. CDR3 loop: CASSYSRGAGDEQYF. For the CDR3, the DNA is TGTGCCAGCAGTTACTCTCGGGGGGCAGGAGATGAGCAGTACTTC.

The chain employs TRBV18 and TRBJ1-6, with TRBD1 identical over 7 bases. V shed 3 bases, J shed 6 bases, and the junction held 2 bases outside the gene matches. The CDR3 consists of 14 residues. Germline assignment: CDR1 KGHSH and CDR2 LQKENI. The CDR3 spells CASSPDRVNSPLHF. The CDR3 DNA is TGTGCCAGCTCACCCGACAGGGTTAATTCACCCCTCCACTTT.

The chain recombines TRBV7-9 with TRBJ1-1; no definite D call. Trimming removed 2 bases at V and 3 bases at J, with 13 bases between. The CDR3 is made up of 15 amino acids. Per germline, CDR1 SEHNR and CDR2 FQNEAQ (reference sequence). CDR3 DNA sequence: TGTGCCAGCAGCTTATCGCGGGGATCGGACACTGAAGCTTTCTTT. Translating it yields CASSLSRGSDTEAFF.

V gene TRBV4-3 combines with J gene TRBJ1-6, with TRBD1 as a possible D gene (5 bases). The V gene lost 1 base and the J gene lost 2 bases, with 15 bases spanning the gap. Germline CDR1 LGHNA, CDR2 YSLEER. This CDR3 contains 18 residues. DNA for the CDR3: TGCGCCAGCAGCCAAGCGGTGGGGGGTGGCCCCTATAATTCACCCCTCCACTTT. Translation gives CASSQAVGGGPYNSPLHF.

CDR3 loop: CASSPYQNTEAFF. Here the CDR3 DNA reads TGTGCCAGCAGTCCCTATCAAAACACTGAAGCTTTCTTT. This rearrangement joins TRBV12-3 or TRBV12-4 to TRBJ1-1, with unresolved D. The CDR3 sequence is 13 residues long. V was pared by 5 bases and J by 2 bases, with 9 bases between.

The chain joins TRBV28 to TRBJ2-1, with D possibly being TRBD1 (6 bases). Trimming pared 10 bases from V and 2 bases from J, leaving 12 bases between. This CDR3 has 13 amino acids. Germline V gene lookup returns CDR1 MDHEN and CDR2 SYDVKM. The CDR3: CAIVGGPYNEQFF. The CDR3 nucleotides are TGTGCCATTGTAGGGGGACCCTACAATGAGCAGTTCTTC.

This chain joins TRBV4-1 and TRBJ2-7; D uncertain. Trimming removed 1 base at V and 4 bases at J, with 11 bases between. Germline V gene lookup returns CDR1 MGHRA and CDR2 YSYEKL. The CDR3 totals 14 residues. This CDR3 is CASSQGVTLYEQYF. The DNA of the CDR3 is TGCGCCAGCAGCCAAGGAGTCACCTTATACGAGCAGTACTTC.

This clone is medium-sized in the sample. The chain carries TRBV7-9 and TRBJ1-1; D gene unclear. CDR1 and CDR2 from the germline V gene are SEHNR and FQNEAQ (reference sequence). The V and J ends lost 5 bases and 5 bases respectively, with 9 bases between them. The CDR3 contains 12 residues. The CDR3 is CASSPEGTEAFF. The CDR3 DNA reads TGTGCCAGCAGCCCCGAGGGAACTGAAGCTTTCTTT.

This chain links TRBV7-8 with TRBJ1-2; 9 bases match TRBD1. CDR1 and CDR2 (germline): SGHVS, FQNEAQ. V lost 5 bases and J lost 4; bases outside the gene matches: 8. This CDR3 comprises 15 residues. The CDR3 DNA is TGTGCCAGCAGCGTACTCCGGGACAGGGCCTATGGCTACACCTTC. Its translation is CASSVLRDRAYGYTF. Full variable domain (outside the CDR3, taken from reference TRBV7-8 and TRBJ1-2): GAGVSQSPRYKVAKRGQDVALRCDPISGHVSLFWYQQALGQGPEFLTYFQNEAQLDKSGLPSDRFFAERPEGSVSTLKIQRTQQEDSAVYLCASSVLRDRAYGYTFGSGTRLTVV.

The chain joins TRBV19 to TRBJ2-2, with D maybe TRBD2 (5 bases). Deletions cut 3 bases from V and 1 base from J, with 15 bases between. Per the germline V gene, CDR1 is LNHDA and CDR2 is SQIVND (reference sequence). The CDR3 sequence is 17 residues long. CDR3 in DNA: TGTGCCAGTAGTATTGACACACTGGCGGGGAACACCGGGGAGCTGTTTTTT. Its protein product is CASSIDTLAGNTGELFF.

This sequence joins TRBV27 and TRBJ1-2; D possibly corresponds to TRBD1 (5 bases). Germline CDR1 and CDR2: MNHEY and SMNVEV (reference sequence). The CDR3 is 14 residues long. V was shortened by 10 bases and J by 8 bases, with 23 bases between the two germline ends. CDR3 in amino acids: CATSSKTDPMGYTF. In DNA form, the CDR3 reads TGTGCCACCAGCTCTAAGACAGACCCTATGGGCTACACCTTC.

This clone was found once. The rearrangement uses TRBV7-8 and TRBJ1-2, with 10 bases aligning to TRBD1. Germline V CDR1 and CDR2: SGHVS, FQNEAQ. The junction had 10 bases not matched to a gene; V was cut back by 4 bases and J by 5 bases. The CDR3 length is 16 residues. CDR3 amino acids: CASSSPRQGASYGYTF. The CDR3 bases are TGTGCCAGCAGCTCCCCTCGACAGGGGGCAAGTTATGGCTACACCTTC.

V usage is TRBV5-4 and J usage is TRBJ2-2; no firm D call. Germline values: CDR1 SGHNT, CDR2 YYREEE (reference sequence). The CDR3 consists of 14 residues. V was trimmed by 0 bases and J by 4 bases, leaving 7 bases between them. The CDR3 coding sequence is TGTGCCAGCAGCTTGGGACAACCCACCGGGGAGCTGTTTTTT. Encoded protein: CASSLGQPTGELFF.

This chain uses TRBV12-3 or TRBV12-4 with TRBJ1-1; D is uncertain. This CDR3 contains 13 residues. V gave up 2 bases and J gave up 6 bases, with 10 bases separating them. CDR3 in DNA: TGTGCCAGCAGTTTAAGCCTCTCTTCTGAAGCTTTCTTT. It yields the protein CASSLSLSSEAFF.

The chain uses TRBV5-4 and TRBJ1-2; no clear D. The length of the CDR3 is 16 residues. The V gene lost 0 bases and the J gene lost 0 bases, with 12 bases spanning the gap. Germline CDR1 and CDR2: SGHNT and YYREEE (reference sequence). CDR3 residues: CASSLAGGVTNYGYTF. The CDR3 region has the DNA TGTGCCAGCAGCTTGGCGGGCGGGGTAACTAACTATGGCTACACCTTC.

The chain joins TRBV30 to TRBJ1-2; the match to TRBD1 covers 8 bases. This CDR3 has 14 residues. The trim removed 1 base at V and 4 bases at J, leaving 5 bases unmatched. CDR1 and CDR2 from the germline V gene are GTSNPN and SVGIG (reference sequence). The CDR3 region has the DNA TGTGCCTGGAGTGATCGGACAGGGAGCTATGGCTACACCTTC. It encodes CAWSDRTGSYGYTF.

This chain connects TRBV30 to TRBJ2-2; 7 nucleotides agree with TRBD1. CDR1 GTSNPN and CDR2 SVGIG come from the germline V gene (reference sequence). J was trimmed by 1 base and V by 0 bases; bases with no gene match: 5. The CDR3 extends over 16 amino acids. CDR3: CAWSVRAGGNTGELFF. The DNA for the CDR3 is TGTGCCTGGAGTGTACGGGCAGGGGGGAACACCGGGGAGCTGTTTTTT.

The chain uses TRBV19 and TRBJ1-2; possible D gene TRBD1, 5 bases. The germline CDR1 and CDR2 sequences are LNHDA and SQIVND (reference sequence). Trimming removed 5 bases at V and 4 bases at J, with 17 bases between. CDR3 size: 15 residues. The CDR3 is CASSVGGDWGYGYTF. The DNA for the CDR3 is TGTGCCAGTAGTGTCGGAGGGGACTGGGGCTATGGCTACACCTTC.

The chain combines TRBV7-9 with TRBJ2-1; 14 nucleotides agree with TRBD2. This CDR3 has 14 residues. The germline V gene has CDR1 SEHNR and CDR2 FQNEAQ (reference sequence). After removal of 5 bases from V and 8 bases from J, the junction contained 2 bases not matched to a gene. The CDR3 coding sequence is TGTGCCAGCAGCCTGGGACTAGCGGGGGATGAGCAGTTCTTC. Its translation is CASSLGLAGDEQFF.

The rearrangement uses TRBV7-2 and TRBJ2-5; 8 nucleotides line up with TRBD2. Looked up from germline, CDR1 is SGHTA and CDR2 is FQGNSA. The CDR3 runs 13 residues. V lost 5 bases and J lost 3; bases outside the gene matches: 2. As DNA, the CDR3 is TGTGCCAGCAGCCGTAGCGGGGAAGAGACCCAGTACTTC. This codes for CASSRSGEETQYF.

As DNA, the CDR3 is TGTGCCAGTAGGGGGACAGGGGGAACTCAGCCCCAGCATTTT. Amino acids: CASRGTGGTQPQHF. The rearrangement links TRBV19 to TRBJ1-5; TRBD1 agrees at 11 bases. The CDR3 extends over 14 amino acids. Germline trimming cut 6 bases from V and 6 bases from J; bases unmatched to any gene: 4. CDR1 and CDR2 from the germline V gene are LNHDA and SQIVND (reference sequence).

This clone was seen more than once but under ten times. The rearrangement links TRBV5-6 to TRBJ2-7; weak D call: TRBD1 (5 bases). CDR3 length equals 14 residues. V lost 2 bases, J lost 3 bases, and 12 bases lay in between. CDR1 and CDR2 from the germline V gene are SGHDT and YYEEEE. The CDR3, as DNA: TGTGCCAGCAGCTTTGGGGCAGGGAACTACGAGCAGTACTTC. Its protein is CASSFGAGNYEQYF.

V gene TRBV11-1 combines with J gene TRBJ2-7; no definite D call. This CDR3 contains 13 residues. Germline assignment: CDR1 SGHAT and CDR2 FQDESV (reference sequence). The germline V and J ends were trimmed by 2 bases and 2 bases, with 7 bases remaining between them. CDR3 DNA: TGTGCCAGCAGCTTACGAGGTACCTACGAGCAGTACTTC. Amino acid sequence: CASSLRGTYEQYF.

V gene TRBV5-6 combines with J gene TRBJ1-3; D is perhaps TRBD1 (6 bases). The CDR3 loop spans 17 amino acids. Germline CDR1 reads SGHDT; CDR2 reads YYEEEE. Trimming shortened V by 6 bases and J by 0 bases, and 19 bases separated the two germline ends. As DNA, the CDR3 is TGTGCCAGCAACCACAGGGAACGCATCGGCTCTGGAAACACCATATATTTT. This codes for CASNHRERIGSGNTIYF.

The chain employs TRBV5-1 and TRBJ2-7, with TRBD1 matching 9 bases. Per germline, CDR1 SGHRS and CDR2 YFSETQ. The trim removed 5 bases at V and 3 bases at J, leaving 6 bases unmatched. The CDR3 consists of 14 residues. CDR3 bases: TGCGCCAGCAGTCGCCGGACAGGGGACTACGAGCAGTACTTC. It specifies CASSRRTGDYEQYF.